The 9 T cell receptor beta chains below were found in one sample sequenced in a study of untreated major depressive disorder. The study's findings and limits: TRBV05-01 (Vbeta 5.1) usage was higher in CD4+ T cells of depressed patients than controls.

TCRdb keeps only in-frame clones here, not all; method: immunoSEQ multiplex PCR. The repertoire consists of 10,000 to 15,000 clones, with 75% to 95% occurring once and the leading ten covering around 1.6%. No antigen has been assigned to these receptors. The specimen sequenced was CD4+ T cells from PBMCs. The receptors derive from a woman in her 30s with major depressive disorder.

The chain is built from TRBV6-5 and TRBJ1-1, with 11 bases matching TRBD1. The V gene end was trimmed by 4 bases and the J gene end by 9 bases; junction bases not matched to a gene: 7. The CDR3 length is 14 residues. Germline V gene lookup returns CDR1 MNHEY and CDR2 SVGAGI. The CDR3 protein is CASSWDRGSSKAFF. The CDR3 DNA reads as TGTGCCAGCAGTTGGGACAGGGGGAGTTCTAAAGCTTTCTTT.

The V call is TRBV18, the J call TRBJ2-7, with 9 bases identical to TRBD2. J gave up 6 bases and V 1 base, and 10 bases lay outside the gene matches. CDR1 and CDR2 from the germline V gene are KGHSH and LQKENI. The CDR3 contains 16 residues. CDR3 loop: CASSPLAGGPVGEQYF. The CDR3 DNA sequence: TGTGCCAGCTCACCACTGGCGGGAGGGCCAGTCGGCGAGCAGTACTTC.

The chain has TRBV2 and TRBJ2-1; D remains ambiguous. Trimming cost V 4 bases and J 5 bases, with 9 bases left between them. The CDR3 is made up of 13 amino acids. CDR1 SNHLY and CDR2 FYNNEI come from the germline V gene. DNA of the CDR3: TGTGCCAGCAGTGTATCCATTAACAATGAGCAGTTCTTC. Its translation is CASSVSINNEQFF.

The count of this clone is one. The chain employs TRBV5-4 and TRBJ2-7; D is unclear. The germline CDR1 and CDR2 sequences are SGHNT and YYREEE (reference sequence). V was pared by 5 bases and J by 0 bases, with 6 bases between. This CDR3 comprises 12 residues. The CDR3 region is CASSLHSYEQYF. Written as DNA, the CDR3 is TGTGCCAGCAGTTTACACTCCTACGAGCAGTACTTC.

The chain joins TRBV14 to TRBJ2-1; 7 bases align to TRBD2. This CDR3 is 18 amino acids long. In germline, CDR1 is SGHDN, CDR2 FVKESK. V gave up 0 bases and J gave up 5 bases; unmatched junction bases: 13. The CDR3 loop reads CASSQEEGRESTHNEQFF. CDR3 coding DNA: TGTGCCAGCAGCCAAGAAGAAGGGCGGGAGAGTACCCACAATGAGCAGTTCTTC. The whole variable domain, remainder taken from reference TRBV14 and TRBJ2-1, is EAGVTQFPSHSVIEKGQTVTLRCDPISGHDNLYWYRRVMGKEIKFLLHFVKESKQDESGMPNNRFLAERTGGTYSTLKVQPAELEDSGVYFCASSQEEGRESTHNEQFFGPGTRLTVL.

The V and J genes are TRBV10-3 and TRBJ2-5; possibly TRBD2 for D (5 bases). The CDR3 runs 12 residues. Trimming pared 3 bases from V and 5 bases from J, leaving 7 bases between. CDR1 ENHRY and CDR2 SYGVKD come from the germline V gene. CDR3 region: CAISETGETQYF. CDR3 DNA sequence: TGTGCCATCAGTGAAACGGGGGAGACCCAGTACTTC.

This chain connects TRBV5-1 to TRBJ1-1; 7 bases match TRBD1. Per germline, CDR1 SGHRS and CDR2 YFSETQ. The CDR3 extends over 15 amino acids. V lost 0 bases to trimming and J lost 8 bases; unmatched junction nucleotides: 10. The CDR3 here is CASSLEVQGNSEAFF. The CDR3 DNA follows: TGCGCCAGCAGCTTGGAAGTACAGGGGAATTCCGAAGCTTTCTTT.

V and J are TRBV2 and TRBJ1-5; 7 bases agree with TRBD1. The CDR3 covers 14 residues. Germline CDR1 reads SNHLY; CDR2 reads FYNNEI. J gave up 6 bases and V 3 bases, and 5 bases lay outside the gene matches. The DNA for the CDR3 is TGTGCCAGCAGTGACCGGGACAGAATTCAGCCCCAGCATTTT. This codes for CASSDRDRIQPQHF.

The J gene is TRBJ1-4, the V gene TRBV7-9, with 8 bases matching TRBD1. V was pared by 3 bases and J by 7 bases, with 7 bases of the junction left unmatched. The CDR3 covers 15 residues. Germline CDR1 SEHNR, CDR2 FQNEAQ (reference sequence). The DNA for the CDR3 is TGTGCCAGCAGCTTTTCCGGGACAGGAAGTGAAAAACTGTTTTTT. Its protein product is CASSFSGTGSEKLFF.